This is a list of T cell receptor beta chains from one sample in a study of blood T cell repertoires in COVID-19. The assay was immunoSEQ multiplex PCR, and TCRdb's table has in-frame clones only and misses some. Among approximately 300,000 clones listed, less than 85% were seen once. Material: PBMCs or T cells enriched from blood (not recorded which). These receptors all come from a woman aged 25 to 39 who had been exposed to COVID-19. Each CDR3 is given with its conserved first and last residue. The D gene is left open where the match is weak. Part of the rows lack a size; the others show once, few, many or a class for expanded clones.

J | size | D | V | DNA | CDR3
TRBJ2-1 | - | - | TRBV6-5 | TGTGCCAGCAGTTCCCTCGCCTTAGTGCCCTACAATGAGCAGTTCTTC | CASSSLALVPYNEQFF
TRBJ2-7 | - | - | TRBV4-1 | TGCGCCAGCAGCCACCTCGATGTAGACGAGCAGTACTTC | CASSHLDVDEQYF
TRBJ1-5 | - | TRBD1 | TRBV11-3 | TGTGCCAGCACAACCGGGACAGGGTATTCGCGCAATCAGCCCCAGCATTTT | CASTTGTGYSRNQPQHF
TRBJ1-3 | - | - | TRBV2 | TGTGCCAGCAGTTCACGGAGCTCTGGAAACACCATATATTTT | CASSSRSSGNTIYF
TRBJ2-2 | - | TRBD1 | TRBV4-2 | TGTGCCAGCAGCCAAGATGAGGGACAGAAGGCCGGGGAGCTGTTTTTT | CASSQDEGQKAGELFF
TRBJ1-1 | - | TRBD1 | TRBV27 | TGTGCCAGCAGTTCACCCTCTCGATATTCACAGGGGCGGATGAACACTGAAGCTTTCTTT | CASSSPSRYSQGRMNTEAFF
TRBJ1-2 | - | TRBD1 | TRBV5-1 | TGCGCCAGCAGCTTGCGGACAGGGGGTAATGGCTACACCTTC | CASSLRTGGNGYTF
TRBJ1-4 | - | TRBD1 | TRBV5-4 | TGTGCCAGCAGCACAGGGGGCTCTACAACTAATGAAAAACTGTTTTTT | CASSTGGSTTNEKLFF
TRBJ2-1 | - | TRBD2 | TRBV5-1 | TGCGCCAGCAGCTTGAGAAGCGGGAGCCAACCGGGAAATGAGCAGTTCTTC | CASSLRSGSQPGNEQFF
TRBJ2-2 | - | - | TRBV7-9 | TGTGCCAGCAGCTCCCCCGGTAGGGGATCTAACACCGGGGAGCTGTTTTTT | CASSSPGRGSNTGELFF
TRBJ1-2 | once | - | TRBV7-2 | TGTGCCAGCAGCTTAGGGAAGGGGGGGTCATATGGCTACACCTTC | CASSLGKGGSYGYTF
TRBJ2-7 | once | - | TRBV11-3 | TGTGCCAGCAGCTTAGGAGGGTCCCCTAATTCCGAGCAGTACTTC | CASSLGGSPNSEQYF
TRBJ2-3 | - | - | TRBV18 | TGTGCCAGCTCACCAACTTCGATACGGGGGGATACGCAGTATTTT | CASSPTSIRGDTQYF
TRBJ2-2 | few | - | TRBV7-2 | TGTGCCAGCAGCCCCGGGGCAAGCGGGTCTCGACAAGGGGAGCTGTTTTTT | CASSPGASGSRQGELFF
TRBJ2-3 | once | - | TRBV11-2 | TGTGCCAGCAGCTTACCGTCCACAGATACGCAGTATTTT | CASSLPSTDTQYF
TRBJ1-3 | - | TRBD1 | TRBV19 | TGTGCCAGTAGCCGACAGGGGAGAAACACCATATATTTT | CASSRQGRNTIYF
TRBJ1-2 | - | TRBD1 | TRBV6-1 | TGTGCCAGCAGTGGGGACATTGGAGGGACAGTTATTTATGGCTACACCTTC | CASSGDIGGTVIYGYTF
TRBJ2-1 | - | TRBD2 | TRBV7-6 | TGTGCCAGCAGCTTATCATCTACTAGCGGGAGTTCCAATGAGCAGTTCTTC | CASSLSSTSGSSNEQFF
TRBJ1-2 | - | TRBD1 | TRBV28 | TGTGCCAGCAGCCCTGCCGGGACAGACTATGGCTACACCTTC | CASSPAGTDYGYTF
TRBJ1-3 | - | - | TRBV27 | TGTGCCAGCAGGTTACCGCGAAGGGGGTCGTGGTCTGGAAACACCATATATTTT | CASRLPRRGSWSGNTIYF
TRBJ2-3 | - | - | TRBV7-8 | TGTGCCAGCAGCGCCACTAGCACAGATACGCAGTATTTT | CASSATSTDTQYF
TRBJ2-7 | - | - | TRBV7-9 | TGTGCCAGCAGCTTAGGACCAGGAAGCTACGAGCAGTACTTC | CASSLGPGSYEQYF
TRBJ1-6 | once | - | TRBV10-3 | TGTGCCATCAGTGAATGGGACACAAATTCACCCCTCCACTTT | CAISEWDTNSPLHF
TRBJ2-7 | - | TRBD2 | TRBV9 | TGTGCCAGCAGCGCCCGGACTAGCGGGGACGAGCAGTACTTC | CASSARTSGDEQYF
TRBJ1-5 | - | - | TRBV30 | TGTGCCTCGGACGGGGGGACTCAGCCCCAGCATTTT | CASDGGTQPQHF
TRBJ2-2 | - | - | TRBV19 | TGTGCCAGTAGGACCTCGGGACAAAACACCGGGGAGCTGTTTTTT | CASRTSGQNTGELFF
TRBJ1-2 | once | TRBD1 | TRBV6-5 | TGTGCCAGCAGGACCGGGACAGTGAACTATGGCTACACCTTC | CASRTGTVNYGYTF
TRBJ1-2 | - | - | TRBV30 | TGTGCCTGGAGTGTACGAATCATTATTGGAGGAGGCTACACCTTC | CAWSVRIIIGGGYTF
TRBJ2-2 | - | - | TRBV6-5 | TGTGCCAGCCAATTTAGCGGCACCGGGGAGCTGTTTTTT | CASQFSGTGELFF
TRBJ2-1 | - | - | TRBV7-7 | TGTGCTAGCAGCTCGGCTGGGGGACTCTACAATGAGCAGTTCTTC | CASSSAGGLYNEQFF
TRBJ1-3 | - | - | TRBV5-1 | TGCGCCAGCAGCAAAACAGAAAGCTCTGGAAACACCATATATTTT | CASSKTESSGNTIYF
TRBJ1-1 | - | - | TRBV7-3 | TGTGCCAGCAGCTCACAGGGAAACACTGAAGCTTTCTTT | CASSSQGNTEAFF
TRBJ2-1 | - | TRBD2 | TRBV4-1 | TGCGCCAGCAGCCAAGAGTGGCAGCGGGGGGGCCTCAGGGACAATGAGCAGTTCTTC | CASSQEWQRGGLRDNEQFF
TRBJ1-4 | - | TRBD1 | TRBV28 | TGTGCCAGCAGTCCCGACTTAGACAGGGCCATAAAGAATGAAAAACTGTTTTTT | CASSPDLDRAIKNEKLFF
TRBJ1-1 | - | TRBD1 | TRBV5-1 | TGCGCCAGCAGCTCCCCAGGGGGCACTGAAGCTTTCTTT | CASSSPGGTEAFF
TRBJ2-7 | - | - | TRBV6-5 | TGTGCCAGCAGGAAGGAACAGGCCTACGAGCAGTACTTC | CASRKEQAYEQYF